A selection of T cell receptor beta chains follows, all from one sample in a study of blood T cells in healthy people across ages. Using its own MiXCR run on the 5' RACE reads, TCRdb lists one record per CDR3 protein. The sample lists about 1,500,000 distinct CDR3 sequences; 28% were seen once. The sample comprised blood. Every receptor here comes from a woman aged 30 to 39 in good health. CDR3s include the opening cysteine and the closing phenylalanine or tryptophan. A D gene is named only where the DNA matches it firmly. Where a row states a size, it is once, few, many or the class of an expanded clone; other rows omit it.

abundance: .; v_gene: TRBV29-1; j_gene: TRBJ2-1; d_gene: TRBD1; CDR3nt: TGCGGCGTAGACCCGGGACAGGGAGGAGAGACCCAGTTCTTC; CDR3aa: CGVDPGQGGETQFF
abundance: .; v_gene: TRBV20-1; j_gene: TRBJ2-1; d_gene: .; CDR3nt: TGCAGTGCTAGAGATCTAGCCGTAGATGAGCAGTTCTTC; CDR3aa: CSARDLAVDEQFF
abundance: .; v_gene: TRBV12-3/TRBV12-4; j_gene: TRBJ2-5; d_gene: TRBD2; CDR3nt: TGTGCCAGCAGGGGGACTAGCGGGAGTCGAGAGACCCAGTACTTC; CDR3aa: CASRGTSGSRETQYF
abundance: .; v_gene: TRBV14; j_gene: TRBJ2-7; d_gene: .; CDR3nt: TGTGCCAGCAGCCAACAGCGGGCAGGGAGTCACGAGCAGTACTTC; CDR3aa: CASSQQRAGSHEQYF
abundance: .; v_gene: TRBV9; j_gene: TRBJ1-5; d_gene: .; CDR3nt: TGTGCCAGCAGCGTAGGGAGGCGGGCAGGGCCCCAGCATTTT; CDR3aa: CASSVGRRAGPQHF
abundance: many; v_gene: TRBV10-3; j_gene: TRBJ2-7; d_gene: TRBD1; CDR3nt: TGTGCCATCAGTGGGGACAGGGGGCACGAGCAGTACTTC; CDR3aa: CAISGDRGHEQYF
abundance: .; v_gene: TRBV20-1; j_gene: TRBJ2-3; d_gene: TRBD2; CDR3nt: TGCAGTGCTTCTACTAGCGGGGAACTCACAGATACGCAGTATTTT; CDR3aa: CSASTSGELTDTQYF
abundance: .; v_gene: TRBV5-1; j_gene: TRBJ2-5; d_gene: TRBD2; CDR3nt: TGCGCCAGCGTACACAGCGGGGGGGCCTTGGAGACCCAGTACTTC; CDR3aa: CASVHSGGALETQYF
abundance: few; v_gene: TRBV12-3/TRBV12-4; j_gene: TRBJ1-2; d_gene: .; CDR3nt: TGTGCCAGCAGTTTAGTTTCTGGGGGGGCCTATGGCTACACCTTC; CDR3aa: CASSLVSGGAYGYTF
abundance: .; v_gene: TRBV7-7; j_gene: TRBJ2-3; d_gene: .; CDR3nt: TGTGCCAGCAGCTTAGGTCTACCAGGGGGCACAGATACGCAGTATTTT; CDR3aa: CASSLGLPGGTDTQYF
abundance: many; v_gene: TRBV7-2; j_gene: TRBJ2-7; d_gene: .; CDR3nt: TGTGCCAGCAGCTTGTGGGGGAACTCCTACGAGCAGTACTTC; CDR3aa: CASSLWGNSYEQYF
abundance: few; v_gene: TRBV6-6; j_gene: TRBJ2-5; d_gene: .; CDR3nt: TGTGCCAGCAGTCAAACTAGCTCACTCGAGACCCAGTACTTC; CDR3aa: CASSQTSSLETQYF
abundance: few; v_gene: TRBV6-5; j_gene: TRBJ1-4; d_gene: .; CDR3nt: TGTGCCAGCAGTTACTCGGTCAATAATGAAAAACTGTTTTTT; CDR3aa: CASSYSVNNEKLFF
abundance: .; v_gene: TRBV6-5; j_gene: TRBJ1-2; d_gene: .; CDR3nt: TGTGCCAGCAGTGAGGGGACGTCTAACTATGGCTACACCTTC; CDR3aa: CASSEGTSNYGYTF